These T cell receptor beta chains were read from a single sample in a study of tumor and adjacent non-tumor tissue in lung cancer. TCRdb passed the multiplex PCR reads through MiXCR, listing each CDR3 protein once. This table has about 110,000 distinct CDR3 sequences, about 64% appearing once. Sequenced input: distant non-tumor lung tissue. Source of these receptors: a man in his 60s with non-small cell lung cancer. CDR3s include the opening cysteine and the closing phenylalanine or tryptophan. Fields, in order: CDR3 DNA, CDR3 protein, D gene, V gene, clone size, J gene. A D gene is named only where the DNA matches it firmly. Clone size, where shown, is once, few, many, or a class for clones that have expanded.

TGCGCCAGCAGCCAAACCGGGACAGGGCGTGATGGCAATCAGCCCCAGCATTTT | CASSQTGTGRDGNQPQHF | TRBD1 | TRBV4-1 | many | TRBJ1-5
TGTGCCAGCAGTGAATTCGGACAGGGGGCCGAATCACCCCTCCACTTT | CASSEFGQGAESPLHF | TRBD1 | TRBV6-1 | many | TRBJ1-6
TGTGCCAGCAGCTTAGCCGGGACGTATAACAATGAGCAGTTCTTC | CASSLAGTYNNEQFF | - | TRBV11-3 | medium-sized | TRBJ2-1
TGTGCCAGCAGTGAAGCCCCGGCGGCGGGCGGGCAGTACTTC | CASSEAPAAGGQYF | - | TRBV6-1 | - | TRBJ2-7
TGTGCCAGCTGCTCTGCGGGAGCGTTTAGCGATACGCAGTATTTT | CASCSAGAFSDTQYF | TRBD2 | TRBV11-2 | - | TRBJ2-3
TGTGCAAGCAACACCCAGGGGACCGAAGATGGCTACACCTTC | CASNTQGTEDGYTF | - | TRBV11-1 | - | TRBJ1-2
TGTGCCAGCTCTGCACAGAATAATCAGCCCCAGCATTTT | CASSAQNNQPQHF | - | TRBV12-3/TRBV12-4 | many | TRBJ1-5
TGTGCCAGCAGCTTCGGGACAGGGGCAGATACGCAGTATTTT | CASSFGTGADTQYF | TRBD1 | TRBV7-8 | many | TRBJ2-3
TGTGCCAGCGGCCAGCCCGGGACAGGAGGAGGCTACACCTTC | CASGQPGTGGGYTF | TRBD1 | TRBV4-2 | - | TRBJ1-2
TGTGCCAGCAGCAATCATTTTGGACTACAGACCTACAAGCAGTACTTC | CASSNHFGLQTYKQYF | - | TRBV7-9 | few | TRBJ2-7
TGTGCCAGCAGTTTAAAGTTAGCGGGGGCCAGCACAGATACGCAGTATTTT | CASSLKLAGASTDTQYF | TRBD2 | TRBV12-3/TRBV12-4 | - | TRBJ2-3
TGTGCCAGCAGTTTAGCAGGAGGGAATGAGCAGTTCTTC | CASSLAGGNEQFF | - | TRBV28 | many | TRBJ2-1
TGTGCCAGCAGCGGAGGGATAGCTGGAAACACCATATATTTT | CASSGGIAGNTIYF | - | TRBV12-3/TRBV12-4 | many | TRBJ1-3
TGTGCCAGCAGCTTAGTGCGTGGGGGCGAGCAGTACTTC | CASSLVRGGEQYF | - | TRBV11-3 | medium-sized | TRBJ2-7
TGTGCCAGCCGATTGACAGGAGGAAACTATGGCTACACCTTC | CASRLTGGNYGYTF | - | TRBV6-6 | - | TRBJ1-2
TGTGCCAGCAGTTCTCAGGTGTACACTGAAGCTTTCTTT | CASSSQVYTEAFF | - | TRBV6-6 | many | TRBJ1-1